The clone carrying this TCR beta chain was observed at least ten times. What it binds is not known. The sample belongs to a study of early T cells in non-severe SARS-CoV-2 infection. The CDR3 consists of 14 residues. V shed 0 bases and J shed 4 bases, with 6 bases lying between them. The germline CDR1 and CDR2 sequences are SGHAT and FQNNGV. Study-level findings and limits: The VDJdb matching leaned toward anti-spike CD8 responses and overlooked private and CD4 specificities.

TCRdb reanalysed the 5' RACE reads using MiXCR and keeps one entry per CDR3 protein. The repertoire consists of tens of thousands of distinct CDR3 sequences, with roughly 6.2% occurring once and the leading ten covering roughly 12%. This chain links TRBV11-2 with TRBJ2-2; D unresolved. The sample comprised whole blood. The receptor's source is an adult who was a healthcare worker with PCR-confirmed SARS-CoV-2 infection or an uninfected control (not recorded which). In DNA form, the CDR3 reads TGTGCCAGCAGCTTAGATCTCGCCACCGGGGAGCTGTTTTTT. Encoded protein: CASSLDLATGELFF. The full variable domain, completed using reference TRBV11-2 and TRBJ2-2, is EAGVAQSPRYKIIEKRQSVAFWCNPISGHATLYWYQQILGQGPKLLIQFQNNGVVDDSQLPKDRFSAERLKGVDSTLKIQPAKLEDSAVYLCASSLDLATGELFFGEGSRLTVL.